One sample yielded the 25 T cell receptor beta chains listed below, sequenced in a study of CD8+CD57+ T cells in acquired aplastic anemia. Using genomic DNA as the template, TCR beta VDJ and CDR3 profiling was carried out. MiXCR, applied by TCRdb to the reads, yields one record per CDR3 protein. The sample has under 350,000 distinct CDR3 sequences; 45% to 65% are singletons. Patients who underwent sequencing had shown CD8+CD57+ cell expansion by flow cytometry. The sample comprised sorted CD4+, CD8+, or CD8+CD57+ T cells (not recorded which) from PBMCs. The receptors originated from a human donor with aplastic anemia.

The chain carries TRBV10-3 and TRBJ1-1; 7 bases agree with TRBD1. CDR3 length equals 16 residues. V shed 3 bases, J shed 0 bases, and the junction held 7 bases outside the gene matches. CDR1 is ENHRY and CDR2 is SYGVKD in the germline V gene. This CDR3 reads CAISDRGDSLNTEAFF. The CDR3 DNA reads TGTGCCATCAGTGATAGAGGGGACAGTTTGAACACTGAAGCTTTCTTT.

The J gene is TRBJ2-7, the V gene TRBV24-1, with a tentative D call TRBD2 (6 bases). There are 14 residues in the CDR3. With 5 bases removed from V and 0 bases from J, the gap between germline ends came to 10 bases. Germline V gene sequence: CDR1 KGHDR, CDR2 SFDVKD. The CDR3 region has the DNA TGTGCCACCAGTGCGGCGGGGAGCTCCTACGAGCAGTACTTC. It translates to CATSAAGSSYEQYF.

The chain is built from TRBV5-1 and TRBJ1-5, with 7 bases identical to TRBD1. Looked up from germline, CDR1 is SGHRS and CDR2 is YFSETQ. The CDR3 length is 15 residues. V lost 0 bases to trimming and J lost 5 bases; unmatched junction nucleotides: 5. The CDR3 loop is CASSLAGTEYQPQHF. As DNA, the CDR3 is TGCGCCAGCAGCTTGGCCGGGACAGAGTATCAGCCCCAGCATTTT.

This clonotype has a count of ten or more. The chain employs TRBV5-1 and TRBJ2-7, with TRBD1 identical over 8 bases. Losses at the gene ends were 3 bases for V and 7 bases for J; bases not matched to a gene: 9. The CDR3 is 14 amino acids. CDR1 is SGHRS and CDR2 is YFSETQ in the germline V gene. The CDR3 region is CASSYPQGASEQYF. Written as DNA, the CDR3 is TGCGCCAGCAGCTACCCCCAGGGGGCAAGTGAGCAGTACTTC.

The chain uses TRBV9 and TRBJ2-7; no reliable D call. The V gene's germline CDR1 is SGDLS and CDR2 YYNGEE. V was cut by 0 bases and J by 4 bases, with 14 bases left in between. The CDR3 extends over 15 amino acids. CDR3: CASSVGPSQSYEQYF. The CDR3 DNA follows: TGTGCCAGCAGCGTAGGTCCCAGCCAGTCGTACGAGCAGTACTTC. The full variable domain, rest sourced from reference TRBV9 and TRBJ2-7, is DSGVTQTPKHLITATGQRVTLRCSPRSGDLSVYWYQQSLDQGLQFLIQYYNGEERAKGNILERFSAQQFPDLHSELNLSSLELGDSALYFCASSVGPSQSYEQYFGPGTRLTVT.

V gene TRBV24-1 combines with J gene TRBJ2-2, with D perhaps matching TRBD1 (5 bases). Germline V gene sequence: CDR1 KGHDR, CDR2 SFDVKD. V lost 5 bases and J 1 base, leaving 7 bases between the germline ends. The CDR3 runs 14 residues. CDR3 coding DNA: TGTGCCACCAGTGGCGGACAGAACACCGGGGAGCTGTTTTTT. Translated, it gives CATSGGQNTGELFF.

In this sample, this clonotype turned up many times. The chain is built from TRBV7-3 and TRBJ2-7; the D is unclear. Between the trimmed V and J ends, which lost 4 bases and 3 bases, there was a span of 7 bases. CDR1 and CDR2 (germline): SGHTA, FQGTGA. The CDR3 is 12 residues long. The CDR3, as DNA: TGTGCCAGCAGCTCGGACGGCTACGAGCAGTACTTC. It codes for CASSSDGYEQYF.

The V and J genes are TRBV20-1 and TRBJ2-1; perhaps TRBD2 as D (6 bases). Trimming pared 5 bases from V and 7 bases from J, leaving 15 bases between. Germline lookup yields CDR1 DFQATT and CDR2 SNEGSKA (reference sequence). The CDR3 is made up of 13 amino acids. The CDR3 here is CSAALTGGNEQFF. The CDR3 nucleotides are TGCAGTGCTGCCCTGACTGGGGGGAATGAGCAGTTCTTC.

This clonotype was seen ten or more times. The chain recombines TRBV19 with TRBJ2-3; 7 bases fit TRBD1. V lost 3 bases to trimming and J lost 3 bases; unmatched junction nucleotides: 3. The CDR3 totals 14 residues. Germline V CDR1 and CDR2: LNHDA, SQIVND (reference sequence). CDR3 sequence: CASSIVTGTDTQYF. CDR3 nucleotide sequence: TGTGCCAGTAGTATCGTGACAGGGACAGATACGCAGTATTTT.

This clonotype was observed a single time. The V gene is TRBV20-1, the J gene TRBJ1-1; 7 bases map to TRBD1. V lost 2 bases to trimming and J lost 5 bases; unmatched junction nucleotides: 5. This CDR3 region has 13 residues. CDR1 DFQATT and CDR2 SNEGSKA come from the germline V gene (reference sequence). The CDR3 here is CSARRDRDTEAFF. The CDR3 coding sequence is TGCAGTGCTAGAAGAGACAGGGATACTGAAGCTTTCTTT.

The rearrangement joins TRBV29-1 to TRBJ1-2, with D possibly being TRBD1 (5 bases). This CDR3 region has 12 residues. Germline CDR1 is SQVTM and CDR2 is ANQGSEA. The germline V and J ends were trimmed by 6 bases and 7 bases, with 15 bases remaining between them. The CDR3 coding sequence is TGCAGCGTACGAAGCCAGGGCTTTGGCTACACCTTC. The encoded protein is CSVRSQGFGYTF. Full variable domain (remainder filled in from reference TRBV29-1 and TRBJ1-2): SAVISQKPSRDICQRGTSLTIQCQVDSQVTMMFWYRQQPGQSLTLIATANQGSEATYESGFVIDKFPISRPNLTFSTLTVSNMSPEDSSIYLCSVRSQGFGYTFGSGTRLTVV.

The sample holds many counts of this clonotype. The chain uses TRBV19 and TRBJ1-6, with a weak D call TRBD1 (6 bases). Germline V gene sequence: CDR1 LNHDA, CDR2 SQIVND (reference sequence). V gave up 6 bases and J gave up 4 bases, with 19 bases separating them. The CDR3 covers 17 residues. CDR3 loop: CASSLTGFDLYNSPLHF. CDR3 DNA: TGTGCCAGTAGCTTGACAGGATTCGACCTATATAATTCACCCCTCCACTTT.

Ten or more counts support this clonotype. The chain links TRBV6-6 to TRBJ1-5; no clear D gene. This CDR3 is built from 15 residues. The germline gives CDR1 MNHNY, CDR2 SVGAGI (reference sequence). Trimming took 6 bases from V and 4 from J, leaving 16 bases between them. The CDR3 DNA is TGTGCCAGCAGCCGCCTCGGGAGTGGGAATCAGCCCCAGCATTTT. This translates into CASSRLGSGNQPQHF.

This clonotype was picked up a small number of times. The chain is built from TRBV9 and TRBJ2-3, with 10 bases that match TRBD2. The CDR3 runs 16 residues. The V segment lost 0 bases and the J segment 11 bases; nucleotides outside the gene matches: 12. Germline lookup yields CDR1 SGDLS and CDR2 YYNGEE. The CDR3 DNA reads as TGTGCCAGCAGCGTAGGAGCGGGGGGGCTTCGGAATGAGCAGTATTTT. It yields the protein CASSVGAGGLRNEQYF. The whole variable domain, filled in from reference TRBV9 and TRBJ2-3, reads DSGVTQTPKHLITATGQRVTLRCSPRSGDLSVYWYQQSLDQGLQFLIQYYNGEERAKGNILERFSAQQFPDLHSELNLSSLELGDSALYFCASSVGAGGLRNEQYFGPGTRLTVL.

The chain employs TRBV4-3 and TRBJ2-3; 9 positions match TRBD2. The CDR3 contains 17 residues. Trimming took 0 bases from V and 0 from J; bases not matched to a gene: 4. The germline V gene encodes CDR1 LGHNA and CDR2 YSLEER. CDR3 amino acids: CASSQEAGGSSTDTQYF. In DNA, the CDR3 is TGCGCCAGCAGCCAAGAGGCGGGGGGGTCTAGCACAGATACGCAGTATTTT.

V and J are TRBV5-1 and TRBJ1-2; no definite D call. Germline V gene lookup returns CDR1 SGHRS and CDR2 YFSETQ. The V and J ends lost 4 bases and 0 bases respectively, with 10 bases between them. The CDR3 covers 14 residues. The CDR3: CASSKDGTNYGYTF. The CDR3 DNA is TGCGCCAGCAGCAAGGACGGCACTAACTATGGCTACACCTTC. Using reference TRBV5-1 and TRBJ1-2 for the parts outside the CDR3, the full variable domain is KAGVTQTPRYLIKTRGQQVTLSCSPISGHRSVSWYQQTPGQGLQFLFEYFSETQRNKGNFPGRFSGRQFSNSRSEMNVSTLELGDSALYLCASSKDGTNYGYTFGSGTRLTVV.

The DNA for the CDR3 is TGTGCCAGCAGCCCAGTAGGACAGATTAACACTGAAGCTTTCTTT. As protein: CASSPVGQINTEAFF. V is TRBV7-3 and J is TRBJ1-1; possibly TRBD1 for D (6 bases). The germline V gene has CDR1 SGHTA and CDR2 FQGTGA. The CDR3 contains 15 residues. Deletions cut 5 bases from V and 2 bases from J, with 15 bases between.

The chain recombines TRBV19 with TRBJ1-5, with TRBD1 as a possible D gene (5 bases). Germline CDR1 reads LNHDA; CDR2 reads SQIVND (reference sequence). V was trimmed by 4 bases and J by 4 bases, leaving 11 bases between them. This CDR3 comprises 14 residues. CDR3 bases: TGTGCCAGTAGTACTACCGGGACTAATCAGCCCCAGCATTTT. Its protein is CASSTTGTNQPQHF.

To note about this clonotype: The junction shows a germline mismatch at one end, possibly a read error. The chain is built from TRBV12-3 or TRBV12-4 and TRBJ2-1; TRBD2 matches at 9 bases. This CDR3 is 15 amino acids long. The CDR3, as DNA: TGTGCCAGCACACAAGCGGGAGGCTCCTACAATGTGCAGTTCTTC. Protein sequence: CASTQAGGSYNVQFF.

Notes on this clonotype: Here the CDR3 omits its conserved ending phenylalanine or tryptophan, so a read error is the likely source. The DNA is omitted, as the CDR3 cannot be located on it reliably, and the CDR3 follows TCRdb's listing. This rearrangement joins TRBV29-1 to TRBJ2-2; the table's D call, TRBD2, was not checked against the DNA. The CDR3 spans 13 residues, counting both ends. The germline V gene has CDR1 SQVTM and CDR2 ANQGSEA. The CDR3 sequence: CSVQGLAGGVALV.

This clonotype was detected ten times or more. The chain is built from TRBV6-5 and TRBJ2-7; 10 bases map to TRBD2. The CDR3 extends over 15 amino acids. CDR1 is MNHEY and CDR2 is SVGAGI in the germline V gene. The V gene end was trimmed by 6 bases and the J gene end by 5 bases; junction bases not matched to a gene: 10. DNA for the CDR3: TGTGCCAGCAGGTTATCGGGACTAGCGAACCACGAGCAGTACTTC. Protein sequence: CASRLSGLANHEQYF.

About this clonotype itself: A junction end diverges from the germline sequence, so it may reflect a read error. The CDR3 nucleotides are TGCAGTGCTAGAGATTGGACTAGCGGGGTCTTC. Its protein product is CSARDWTSGVF. The rearrangement links TRBV20-1 to TRBJ2-1; 12 nucleotides align to TRBD2. This CDR3 is 11 amino acids long. Germline-derived CDR1 and CDR2 are DFQATT and SNEGSKA (reference sequence).

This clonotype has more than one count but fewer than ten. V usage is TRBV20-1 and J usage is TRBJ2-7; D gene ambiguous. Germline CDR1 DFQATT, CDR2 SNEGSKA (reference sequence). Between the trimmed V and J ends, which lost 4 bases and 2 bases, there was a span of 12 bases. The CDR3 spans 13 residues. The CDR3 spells CSAIAPETYEQYF. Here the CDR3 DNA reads TGCAGTGCTATCGCTCCCGAAACCTACGAGCAGTACTTC.

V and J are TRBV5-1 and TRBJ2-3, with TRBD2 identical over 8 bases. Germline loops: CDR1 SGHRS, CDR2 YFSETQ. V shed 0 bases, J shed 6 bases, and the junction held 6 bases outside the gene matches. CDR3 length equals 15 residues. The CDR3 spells CASSLGGTSIDTQYF. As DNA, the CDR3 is TGCGCCAGCAGCTTGGGTGGGACTAGTATCGATACGCAGTATTTT.

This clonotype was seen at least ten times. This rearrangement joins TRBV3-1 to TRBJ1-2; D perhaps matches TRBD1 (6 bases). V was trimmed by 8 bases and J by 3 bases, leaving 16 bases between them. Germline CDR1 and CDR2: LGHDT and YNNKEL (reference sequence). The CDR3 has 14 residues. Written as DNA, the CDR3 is TGTGCCAGCTTTTCGGGGGGCTTGGACTATGGCTACACCTTC. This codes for CASFSGGLDYGYTF.